This T cell receptor beta chain was profiled in a study of PD-1 blockade in classical Hodgkin lymphoma. General study points: TCR diversity at baseline was reported to be reduced in newly diagnosed patients relative to healthy donors. The origin of the repertoire differences remains undefined, with disease activity or prior therapy as possible causes.

On this clone: Its specificity is not known.

Method: immunoSEQ multiplex PCR; TCRdb's copy keeps in-frame clones and lacks some. The table has tens of thousands of clones, approximately 90% seen once. CDR1 is SGHRS and CDR2 is YFSETQ in the germline V gene. This CDR3 region has 13 residues. The V end was cut by 5 bases, the J end by 3 bases, with 11 bases between. The time point was: newly diagnosed, previously untreated cHL patient sample. The specimen sequenced was peripheral blood mononuclear cells (PBMCs). The genes are TRBV5-1 and TRBJ1-1; D is unresolved. This TCR derives from a human donor with classical Hodgkin lymphoma. The CDR3: CASRFAGDTEAFF. The CDR3 coding sequence is TGCGCCAGCAGGTTTGCCGGGGACACTGAAGCTTTCTTT.